The clone carrying this T cell receptor beta chain has just one count. What it recognizes is unknown. V lost 0 bases and J lost 4, with 10 bases in between. The CDR3 loop spans 14 amino acids. Germline V gives CDR1 GTSNPN, CDR2 SVGIG (reference sequence). This sample is drawn from a study of shared clonotypes between healthy human individuals. In the study overall: For every donor, three CD4 naive, three CD4 memory, two CD8 naive and one CD8 memory plates were used. Study findings and constraints: Clonotype sharing across several donors was observed for about 5.5% of naive CD4 clonotypes. Only a few donors were included, so the genetic and exposure-history diversity represented was limited.

Every subset's genomic DNA went evenly onto several immunoSEQ plates. The data were produced by immunoSEQ multiplex PCR, yet TCRdb's version contains in-frame clones alone and is incomplete. The sample lists 1.6 million or so clones; around 95% were seen once. The receptor's source is a man younger than 45 in good health. Material: naive CD4+ T cells sorted from blood. The sample's subset: CD45RA+ positively selected. V is TRBV30 and J is TRBJ1-3; weak D call: TRBD1 (5 bases). Written as DNA, the CDR3 is TGTGCCTGGAGTGTGTACAGGCAGGGAAACACCATATATTTT. Protein sequence: CAWSVYRQGNTIYF.